Shown below are 4 T cell receptor beta chains from a single sample sequenced in a study of yellow fever vaccine responses in identical twins. TCRdb independently ran MiXCR on the RT-PCR reads; one entry per CDR3 protein. The sample carries under 20,000 distinct CDR3 sequences, roughly 70% recorded once. Sequenced material: T cells from blood (PBMCs), unsorted or a sorted subset (not recorded which), taken before or after yellow fever vaccination (not recorded which). The receptors were sampled from a woman between 18 and 29 years old who received the yellow fever vaccine.

About this clonotype itself: A junction end diverges from the germline sequence, so it may reflect a read error. The rearrangement links TRBV18 to TRBJ2-2, with D unresolved. The CDR3 extends over 14 amino acids. CDR1 and CDR2 (germline): KGHSH, LQKENI. CDR3 bases: TGTACCAGCTCACCACCGGGCAACACCGGGGAGCTGTTTTTT. Amino acids: CTSSPPGNTGELFF.

The chain joins TRBV18 to TRBJ1-4; a possible D gene is TRBD1 (5 bases). The CDR3 is made up of 14 amino acids. CDR1 and CDR2 from the germline V gene are KGHSH and LQKENI. Trimming removed 4 bases from V and 4 bases from J, with 10 bases in between. The CDR3 region has the DNA TGTGCCAGCTCACGCCGGGACCTTAATGAAAAACTGTTTTTT. This codes for CASSRRDLNEKLFF.

The chain carries TRBV7-3 and TRBJ2-5, with 7 positions matching TRBD1. This CDR3 is built from 13 residues. Germline V gives CDR1 SGHTA, CDR2 FQGTGA. V gave up 4 bases and J gave up 5 bases; unmatched junction bases: 4. As DNA, the CDR3 is TGTGCCAGCAGCTCAACAGGGGCCGAGACCCAGTACTTC. Translated: CASSSTGAETQYF.

This chain joins TRBV29-1 and TRBJ2-4; D may be TRBD1 (5 bases). Looked up from germline, CDR1 is SQVTM and CDR2 is ANQGSEA. There are 12 residues in the CDR3. V lost 6 bases and J 2 bases, leaving 8 bases between the germline ends. The CDR3 spells CSVQGPKNIQYF. CDR3 nucleotides: TGCAGCGTGCAGGGCCCCAAAAACATTCAGTACTTC.